Below, one T cell receptor (beta chain) is given with its context. Its antigen is not identified. Among the patients, none had received any treatment before thyroid surgery. The data derive from a study of metastatic and nonmetastatic thyroid tumors. Study summary: Peripheral blood and tumor or nodule samples from malignant and benign thyroid patients were compared.

Losses at the gene ends were 3 bases for V and 2 bases for J; bases not matched to a gene: 5. CDR1 LNHDA and CDR2 SQIVND come from the germline V gene (reference sequence). The CDR3 has 15 residues. Notes on the study in general: According to reports, the diversity of TCR beta was significantly higher in malignant thyroid tumors than in benign nodules, and this held in both blood and tumor samples.

TCRdb re-called the PCR reads with MiXCR. Among 15,000 to 20,000 clones listed, around 25% were seen once. This TCR was sampled from a female donor with papillary thyroid cancer or a benign thyroid nodule (not recorded which). Some clones in this sample may be carry-over from other donors' samples. The genes are TRBV19 and TRBJ2-3, with 7 bases aligning to TRBD1. The sample comprised adjacent normal tissue. The CDR3 is CASSITGVHTDTQYF. The CDR3 DNA reads as TGTGCCAGTAGTATCACAGGGGTCCACACAGATACGCAGTATTTT.